One sample yielded the 27 T cell receptor beta chains listed below, sequenced in a study of human T cells and chemical hapten exposure. The study extracted total RNA from unfractionated whole blood. TCRdb redid the calling of the 5' RACE reads with MiXCR, one entry per CDR3 protein. The sample carries approximately 140,000 distinct CDR3 sequences, approximately 4% recorded once. These receptors were collected from a female donor in good health.

V and J are TRBV5-1 and TRBJ2-5; TRBD2 matches at 8 bases. After removal of 4 bases from V and 4 bases from J, the junction contained 9 bases not matched to a gene. The CDR3 consists of 15 residues. Looked up from germline, CDR1 is SGHRS and CDR2 is YFSETQ. The CDR3 nucleotides are TGCGCCAGCAGCAGTGGACTAGCTGTTTCAGAGACCCAGTACTTC. Its protein is CASSSGLAVSETQYF.

This clonotype was seen at least ten times. The rearrangement uses TRBV4-3 and TRBJ2-2; TRBD2 aligns across 8 bases. The CDR3 extends over 17 amino acids. V lost 0 bases and J lost 3; bases outside the gene matches: 6. Germline V lookup: CDR1 LGHNA, CDR2 YSLEER. This CDR3 reads CASSQDFGGGDTGELFF. CDR3 nucleotides: TGCGCCAGCAGCCAAGATTTCGGGGGGGGCGACACCGGGGAGCTGTTTTTT.

This clonotype was seen only a few times. CDR3 sequence reads: CATSLRGGRQETQYF. The CDR3, as DNA: TGTGCCACCAGTCTCCGTGGGGGTCGCCAAGAGACCCAGTACTTC. The chain combines TRBV7-9 with TRBJ2-5; tentatively, D is TRBD1 or TRBD2 (5 bases each). Germline CDR1 SEHNR, CDR2 FQNEAQ (reference sequence). This CDR3 contains 15 residues. Trimming took 10 bases from V and 1 from J, leaving 19 bases between them.

This clonotype was found many times. The chain links TRBV20-1 to TRBJ2-7; 8 bases align to TRBD2. CDR1 is DFQATT and CDR2 is SNEGSKA in the germline V gene (reference sequence). There are 12 residues in the CDR3. V lost 6 bases, J lost 5 bases, and 6 bases stayed unmatched. CDR3 bases: TGCAGTGCCGGGGGGGCGGGGGACGAGCAGTACTTC. Protein: CSAGGAGDEQYF.

This chain joins TRBV4-1 and TRBJ2-5; D possibly corresponds to TRBD2 (6 bases). Between the trimmed V and J ends, which lost 4 bases and 4 bases, there was a span of 16 bases. The length of the CDR3 is 15 residues. Germline CDR1 MGHRA, CDR2 YSYEKL. The CDR3 sequence is CASSLRIAGSETQYF. The CDR3, as DNA: TGCGCCAGCAGCCTCCGTATCGCGGGGTCAGAGACCCAGTACTTC.

This clonotype ranks as medium-sized. The rearrangement links TRBV6-1 to TRBJ1-5, with 7 bases aligning to TRBD1. The V gene's germline CDR1 is MNHNS and CDR2 SASEGT. Trimming took 0 bases from V and 6 from J; bases not matched to a gene: 5. The CDR3 consists of 15 residues. The CDR3 reads CASSEAEGAGQPQHF. The CDR3 DNA sequence: TGTGCCAGCAGTGAAGCGGAGGGGGCCGGTCAGCCCCAGCATTTT.

This clonotype was seen a handful of times. V and J are TRBV4-3 and TRBJ2-7; 8 positions agree with TRBD2. Germline V gene sequence: CDR1 LGHNA, CDR2 YSLEER. V lost 2 bases to trimming and J lost 2 bases; unmatched junction nucleotides: 8. The CDR3 extends over 16 amino acids. The CDR3, as DNA: TGCGCCAGCAGCCAACTCGACCGTAGCGGGGCCTACGAGCAGTACTTC. It translates to CASSQLDRSGAYEQYF.

This clonotype was found many times. The chain couples TRBV2 to TRBJ2-2; 7 bases line up with TRBD1. The CDR3 covers 16 residues. Losses at the gene ends were 7 bases for V and 0 bases for J; bases not matched to a gene: 8. Germline values: CDR1 SNHLY, CDR2 FYNNEI. DNA for the CDR3: TGTGCCAGCAATTACGGGACAGCCTCGAACACCGGGGAGCTGTTTTTT. This encodes CASNYGTASNTGELFF. Full variable domain (outside the CDR3, taken from reference TRBV2 and TRBJ2-2): EPEVTQTPSHQVTQMGQEVILRCVPISNHLYFYWYRQILGQKVEFLVSFYNNEISEKSEIFDDQFSVERPDGSNFTLKIRSTKLEDSAMYFCASNYGTASNTGELFFGEGSRLTVL.

This clonotype appeared many times. The V call is TRBV11-2, the J call TRBJ1-1, with D perhaps matching TRBD1 (5 bases). This CDR3 comprises 13 residues. The germline V and J ends were trimmed by 5 bases and 5 bases, with 12 bases remaining between them. Germline CDR1 is SGHAT and CDR2 is FQNNGV. CDR3 protein: CASSPGGRTEAFF. CDR3 bases: TGTGCCAGCAGCCCGGGGGGTCGGACTGAAGCTTTCTTT.

This clonotype was detected ten times or more. CDR3 loop: CASSLGLEETQYF. In nucleotides, the CDR3 is TGTGCCAGCAGCTTAGGTTTAGAAGAGACCCAGTACTTC. The V and J genes are TRBV7-8 and TRBJ2-5; no reliable D call. Trimming removed 1 base at V and 3 bases at J, with 6 bases between. CDR3 size: 13 residues. In germline, CDR1 is SGHVS, CDR2 FQNEAQ.

This clonotype was seen ten or more times. The chain links TRBV5-5 to TRBJ2-3; 7 positions match TRBD1. CDR3 length equals 16 residues. V was clipped by 3 bases and J by 1 base; unmatched bases: 8. Germline lookup yields CDR1 SGHKS and CDR2 YYEKEE (reference sequence). The CDR3 sequence is CASSSYRDRRTDTQYF. CDR3 DNA sequence: TGTGCCAGCAGCTCTTATCGGGACAGACGCACAGATACGCAGTATTTT.

This clonotype was recorded many times. V usage is TRBV14 and J usage is TRBJ1-6; D gene uncertain. The CDR3 has 17 residues. V lost 4 bases to trimming and J lost 0 bases, with 13 bases between them. Germline loops: CDR1 SGHDN, CDR2 FVKESK. CDR3 nucleotide sequence: TGTGCCAGCAGCCCTTGGACGGAAAGCTCCTATAATTCACCCCTCCACTTT. It specifies CASSPWTESSYNSPLHF.

This sequence joins TRBV9 and TRBJ1-2; 9 bases map to TRBD1. V was pared by 4 bases and J by 8 bases, with 18 bases of the junction left unmatched. The CDR3 sequence is 17 residues long. The germline V gene has CDR1 SGDLS and CDR2 YYNGEE. CDR3: CASSPLPSGGTGSGYTF. For the CDR3, the DNA is TGTGCCAGCAGCCCCCTTCCCTCTGGCGGGACAGGGAGCGGCTACACCTTC.

This clonotype has a count of ten or more. The chain links TRBV5-1 to TRBJ1-1; D might be TRBD1 (6 bases). The germline CDR1 and CDR2 sequences are SGHRS and YFSETQ. V dropped 0 bases and J dropped 3 bases, with 12 bases sitting between them. The CDR3 extends over 15 amino acids. The CDR3 reads CASSLGGALHTEAFF. CDR3 sequence (DNA): TGCGCCAGCAGCTTGGGGGGGGCCCTCCACACTGAAGCTTTCTTT.

This clonotype was observed a handful of times. Given a much more abundant clone one base away, this may be a read error. The chain carries TRBV19 and TRBJ1-6; TRBD1 aligns across 8 bases. This CDR3 has 16 amino acids. Germline loops: CDR1 LNHDA, CDR2 SQIVND (reference sequence). V was clipped by 5 bases and J by 11 bases; unmatched bases: 14. The CDR3 region has the DNA TGTGCCAGTAGTCGACAAACCGGGACAGGCGGTGCACCCCTCCACTTT. Amino acids: CASSRQTGTGGAPLHF.

This clonotype was picked up many times. The chain recombines TRBV12-3 or TRBV12-4 with TRBJ1-2; 8 bases are shared with TRBD1. V trimming: 7 bases; J trimming: 4 bases; junction bases outside the gene matches: 8. There are 14 residues in the CDR3. The CDR3 DNA follows: TGTGCCAGCAATTCCGGGACAGGAGCCTATGGCTACACCTTC. Amino acids: CASNSGTGAYGYTF.

This clonotype has ten or more counts. This sequence joins TRBV7-2 and TRBJ2-7; D is ambiguous. This CDR3 has 12 residues. Germline-derived CDR1 and CDR2 are SGHTA and FQGNSA. V lost 6 bases and J 4 bases, leaving 10 bases between the germline ends. CDR3 amino acids: CASSYSEYEQYF. CDR3 coding DNA: TGTGCCAGCAGTTACTCCGAATACGAGCAGTACTTC. Full variable domain (remainder filled in from reference TRBV7-2 and TRBJ2-7): GAGVSQSPSNKVTEKGKDVELRCDPISGHTALYWYRQSLGQGLEFLIYFQGNSAPDKSGLPSDRFSAERTGGSVSTLTIQRTQQEDSAVYLCASSYSEYEQYFGPGTRLTVT.

This clonotype was seen many times. CDR3 coding DNA: TGTGCCACCAGTGATTCCGGGACAGGGACCCAGTACTTC. The encoded protein is CATSDSGTGTQYF. The chain recombines TRBV24-1 with TRBJ2-5, with TRBD1 identical over 8 bases. J lost 7 bases, V lost 2 bases, and 2 bases had no gene match. This CDR3 spans 13 amino acids. Germline V CDR1 and CDR2: KGHDR, SFDVKD.

The gene calls are TRBV12-3 or TRBV12-4 and TRBJ2-6, with TRBD1 matching 9 bases. The CDR3 contains 23 residues. J lost 0 bases, V lost 3 bases, and 21 bases had no gene match. The CDR3 region is CASSFIRIVGDRASNSGANVLTF. In DNA form, the CDR3 reads TGTGCCAGCAGTTTCATTCGCATAGTAGGGGACAGGGCGTCTAACTCTGGGGCCAACGTCCTGACTTTC.

This clonotype was seen ten or more times. The J gene is TRBJ1-1, the V gene TRBV6-5; weak D call: TRBD1 (5 bases). V gave up 6 bases and J gave up 9 bases, with 11 bases separating them. CDR3 length: 11 residues. CDR1 is MNHEY, CDR2 SVGAGI, per germline. CDR3: CASRGDSKAFF. The CDR3 DNA is TGTGCCAGCAGGGGAGACAGTAAAGCTTTCTTT.

In its sample, this clonotype was seen many times. The rearrangement links TRBV6-5 to TRBJ1-4; D is perhaps TRBD1 (5 bases). Germline lookup yields CDR1 MNHEY and CDR2 SVGAGI. The CDR3 totals 14 residues. The V end was cut by 0 bases, the J end by 8 bases, with 10 bases between. CDR3 in amino acids: CASSYSTRGEKLFF. The CDR3 DNA sequence: TGTGCCAGCAGTTACTCGACTAGGGGAGAAAAACTGTTTTTT.

This clonotype was seen repeatedly, ten times or more. V and J are TRBV7-9 and TRBJ1-1; D gene unclear. The V and J ends lost 1 base and 0 bases respectively, with 9 bases between them. CDR1 and CDR2 from the germline V gene are SEHNR and FQNEAQ (reference sequence). This CDR3 has 15 residues. The CDR3 loop is CASSLEETLNTEAFF. CDR3 bases: TGTGCCAGCAGCTTAGAAGAGACCTTGAACACTGAAGCTTTCTTT.

This clonotype was observed a handful of times. The chain links TRBV5-1 to TRBJ2-1; D is possibly TRBD1 (7 bases). Germline-derived CDR1 and CDR2 are SGHRS and YFSETQ. CDR3 length equals 16 residues. V lost 4 bases to trimming and J lost 4 bases, with 18 bases between them. The CDR3 region is CASSLGGTAIYNEQFF. The CDR3 DNA sequence: TGCGCCAGCAGCCTAGGGGGGACAGCGATATACAATGAGCAGTTCTTC.

The chain uses TRBV6-5 and TRBJ2-3; 9 bases match TRBD1. Unmatched junction bases numbered 2, after V lost 7 bases and J lost 3 bases. Germline V gives CDR1 MNHEY, CDR2 SVGAGI. CDR3 length: 13 amino acids. The CDR3 sequence is CASKGTGTDTQYF. DNA of the CDR3: TGTGCCAGCAAAGGGACAGGGACAGATACGCAGTATTTT.

The chain uses TRBV9 and TRBJ2-5; D possibly corresponds to TRBD2 (6 bases). CDR3 length equals 17 residues. V dropped 0 bases and J dropped 4 bases, with 19 bases sitting between them. Germline-derived CDR1 and CDR2 are SGDLS and YYNGEE. The CDR3 sequence is CASSVASRGQGGETQYF. Written as DNA, the CDR3 is TGTGCCAGCAGCGTAGCTTCGCGGGGCCAGGGAGGAGAGACCCAGTACTTC.

This clonotype was counted many times. The rearrangement joins TRBV20-1 to TRBJ2-7; 8 bases fit TRBD2. Unmatched junction bases numbered 11, after V lost 3 bases and J lost 7 bases. This CDR3 spans 14 amino acids. Germline CDR1 is DFQATT and CDR2 is SNEGSKA (reference sequence). The CDR3 DNA sequence: TGCAGTGCTAGCGAACCGGGACTAGTGTGGGAGCAGTACTTC. It translates to CSASEPGLVWEQYF.

This clonotype occurred many times. This chain uses TRBV29-1 with TRBJ2-3; 8 bases are shared with TRBD2. Trimming removed 7 bases from V and 0 bases from J; junction bases left unmatched: 6. CDR3 length: 14 amino acids. Germline lookup yields CDR1 SQVTM and CDR2 ANQGSEA. Written as DNA, the CDR3 is TGCAGCGCTTTAGCGGGGTCTAGCACAGATACGCAGTATTTT. This sequence encodes CSALAGSSTDTQYF.